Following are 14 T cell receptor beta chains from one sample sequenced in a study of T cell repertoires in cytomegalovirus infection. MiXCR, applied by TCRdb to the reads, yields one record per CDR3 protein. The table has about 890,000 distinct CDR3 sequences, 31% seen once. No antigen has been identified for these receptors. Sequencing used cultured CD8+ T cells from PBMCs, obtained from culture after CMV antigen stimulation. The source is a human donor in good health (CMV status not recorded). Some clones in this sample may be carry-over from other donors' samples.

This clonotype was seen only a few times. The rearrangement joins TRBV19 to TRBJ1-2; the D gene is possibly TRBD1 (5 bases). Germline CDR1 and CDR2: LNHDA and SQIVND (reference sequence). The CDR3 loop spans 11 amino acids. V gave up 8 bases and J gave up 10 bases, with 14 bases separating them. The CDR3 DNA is TGTGCCAGTGGGGGGACTATGGACTACACCTTC. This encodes CASGGTMDYTF. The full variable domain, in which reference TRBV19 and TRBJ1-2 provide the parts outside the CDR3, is DGGITQSPKYLFRKEGQNVTLSCEQNLNHDAMYWYRQDPGQGLRLIYYSQIVNDFQKGDIAEGYSVSREKKESFPLTVTSAQKNPTAFYLCASGGTMDYTFGSGTRLTVV.

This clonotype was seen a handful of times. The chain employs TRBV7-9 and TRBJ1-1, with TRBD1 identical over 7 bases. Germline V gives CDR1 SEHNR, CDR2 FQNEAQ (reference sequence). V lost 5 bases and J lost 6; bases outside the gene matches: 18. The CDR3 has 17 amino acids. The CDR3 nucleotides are TGTGCCAGCAGCACCCGACAGGGACAACTTACACTCGCTGAAGCTTTCTTT. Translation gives CASSTRQGQLTLAEAFF.

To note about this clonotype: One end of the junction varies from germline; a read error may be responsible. The CDR3 loop is CTSGSFREGPTDLTGELFF. The CDR3 DNA reads TGTACTAGTGGTTCCTTTCGGGAGGGCCCGACCGATCTAACCGGGGAGCTGTTTTTT. The chain uses TRBV12-5 and TRBJ2-2; 8 bases match TRBD2. The CDR3 spans 19 residues. From germline, CDR1 is LGHNT and CDR2 FRNRAP.

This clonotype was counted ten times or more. This chain's CDR3 is CASSPTGSYEQYV. The CDR3 DNA is TGTGCCAGCAGCCCAACAGGGTCCTACGAGCAGTACGTC. The chain links TRBV7-2 to TRBJ2-7; D possibly corresponds to TRBD1 (6 bases). There are 13 residues in the CDR3. V shed 5 bases and J shed 1 base, with 9 bases lying between them. Germline V lookup: CDR1 SGHTA, CDR2 FQGNSA.

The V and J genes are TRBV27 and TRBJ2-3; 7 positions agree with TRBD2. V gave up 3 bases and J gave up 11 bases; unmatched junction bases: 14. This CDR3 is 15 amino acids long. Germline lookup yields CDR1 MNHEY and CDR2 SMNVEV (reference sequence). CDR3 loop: CASSFGTGSAGEQYF. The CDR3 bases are TGTGCCAGCAGTTTCGGCACGGGGTCGGCGGGGGAGCAGTATTTT.

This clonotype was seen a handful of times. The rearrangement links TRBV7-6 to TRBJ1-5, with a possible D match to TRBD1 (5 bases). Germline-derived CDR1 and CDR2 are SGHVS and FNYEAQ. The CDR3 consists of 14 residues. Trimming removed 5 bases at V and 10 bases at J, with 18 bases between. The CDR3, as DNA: TGTGCCAGCAGCCGAGTAGATCTCGGGGGACCCCAGCATTTT. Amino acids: CASSRVDLGGPQHF.

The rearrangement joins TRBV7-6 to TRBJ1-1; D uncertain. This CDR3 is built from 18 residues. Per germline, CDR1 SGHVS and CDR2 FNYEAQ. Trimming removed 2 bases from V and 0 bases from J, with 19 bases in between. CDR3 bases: TGTGCCAGCAGCTTACGGCGGGATCAAGTAAACCTGAACACTGAAGCTTTCTTT. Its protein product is CASSLRRDQVNLNTEAFF.

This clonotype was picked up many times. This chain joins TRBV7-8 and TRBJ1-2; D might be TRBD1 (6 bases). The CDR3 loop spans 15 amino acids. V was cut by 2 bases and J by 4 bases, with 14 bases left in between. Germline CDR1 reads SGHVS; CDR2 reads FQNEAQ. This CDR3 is CASSLLNREGYGYTF. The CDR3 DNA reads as TGTGCCAGCAGCTTACTAAACAGGGAAGGCTATGGCTACACCTTC. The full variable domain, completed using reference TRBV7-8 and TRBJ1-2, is GAGVSQSPRYKVAKRGQDVALRCDPISGHVSLFWYQQALGQGPEFLTYFQNEAQLDKSGLPSDRFFAERPEGSVSTLKIQRTQQEDSAVYLCASSLLNREGYGYTFGSGTRLTVV.

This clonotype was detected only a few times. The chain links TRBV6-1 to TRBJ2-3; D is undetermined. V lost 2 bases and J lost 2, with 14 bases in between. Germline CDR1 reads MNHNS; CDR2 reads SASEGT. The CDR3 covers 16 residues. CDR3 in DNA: TGTGCCAGCAGTGAATGGAAGGGAATTGCCACAGATACGCAGTATTTT. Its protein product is CASSEWKGIATDTQYF.

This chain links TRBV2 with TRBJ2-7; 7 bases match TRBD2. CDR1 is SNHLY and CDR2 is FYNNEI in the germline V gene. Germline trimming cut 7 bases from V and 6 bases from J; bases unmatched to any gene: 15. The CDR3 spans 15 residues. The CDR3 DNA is TGTGCCAGCACCGAGGATCGCGGGGGTCTCTTCGAGCAGTACTTC. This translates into CASTEDRGGLFEQYF.

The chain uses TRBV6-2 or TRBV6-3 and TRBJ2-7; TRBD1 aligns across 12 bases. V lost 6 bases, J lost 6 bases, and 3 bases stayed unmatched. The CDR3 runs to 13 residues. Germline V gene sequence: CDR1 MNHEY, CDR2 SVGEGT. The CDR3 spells CASSWDRGREQYV. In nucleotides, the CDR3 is TGTGCCAGCAGCTGGGACAGGGGGCGCGAGCAGTACGTC.

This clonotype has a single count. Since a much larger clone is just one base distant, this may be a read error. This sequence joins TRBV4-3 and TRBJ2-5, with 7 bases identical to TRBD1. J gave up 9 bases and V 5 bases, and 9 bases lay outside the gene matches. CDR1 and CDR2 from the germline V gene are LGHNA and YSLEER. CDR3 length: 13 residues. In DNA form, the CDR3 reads TGCGCCAGCAGCTTAGACAGGGCGAAGTCCCAGTACTTC. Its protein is CASSLDRAKSQYF.

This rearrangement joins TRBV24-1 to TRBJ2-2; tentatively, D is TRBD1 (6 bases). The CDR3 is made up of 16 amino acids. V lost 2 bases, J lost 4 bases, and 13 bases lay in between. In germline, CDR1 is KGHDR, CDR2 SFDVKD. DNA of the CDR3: TGTGCCACCAGTGATTGGGTGGGACAAACCACCGGGGAGCTGTTTTTT. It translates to CATSDWVGQTTGELFF.

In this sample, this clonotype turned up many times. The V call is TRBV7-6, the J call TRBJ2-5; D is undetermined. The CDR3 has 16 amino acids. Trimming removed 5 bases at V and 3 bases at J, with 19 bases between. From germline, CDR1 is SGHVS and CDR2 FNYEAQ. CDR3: CASSPTGPFPKETQYF. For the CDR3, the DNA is TGTGCCAGCAGCCCCACCGGGCCCTTCCCTAAAGAGACCCAGTACTTC.